The source of this T cell receptor (beta chain) is a study of Tregs in tolerant kidney transplant recipients. Study outcomes and limitations: Biological reproducibility was not directly addressed in this study. Findings come from small patient numbers and require larger validation.

Unstimulated Tregs (CD4+CD25+CD127-) and CD4+CD25- non-Tregs were sorted from PBMCs. About this clone itself: What it recognizes is unknown.

Assay: immunoSEQ multiplex PCR; the TCRdb copy retains only in-frame clones and omits some. The table has hundreds of thousands of clones, about 80% seen once. Sequencing was performed on CD4+ T cells from blood. This sequence originates from a human donor in good health.

The CDR3 nucleotides are TGTGCCAGCAGCTTTACTAGCGGGAGGACAGATACGCAGTATTTT. Translated: CASSFTSGRTDTQYF. The J gene is TRBJ2-3, the V gene TRBV5-4, with 12 nucleotides matching TRBD2. Germline CDR1 reads SGHNT; CDR2 reads YYREEE (reference sequence). The J segment lost 3 bases and the V segment lost 2 bases, leaving 1 base of the junction unmatched. The CDR3 runs to 15 residues.